This TCR beta chain emerged from a study of blood T cell repertoires in COVID-19. Turning to the study itself: The cDNA or gDNA used as material had been derived from T cells, B-cell-depleted T cells, or PBMCs.

After removal of 1 base from V and 4 bases from J, the junction contained 5 bases not matched to a gene. The CDR3 is 16 amino acids. Germline values: CDR1 LNHNV, CDR2 YYDKDF (reference sequence). Profiled with immunoSEQ multiplex PCR; TCRdb holds only in-frame clones, not every one. Altogether approximately 170,000 clones are present, around nine tenths being singletons, with the ten largest covering 18%. The sequence derives from a man in his fifties or sixties with active or convalescent COVID-19. The sample was peripheral blood. This rearrangement joins TRBV15 to TRBJ2-1, with 9 bases aligning to TRBD2. Here the CDR3 DNA reads TGTGCCACCAGCAGAGGAGGGACTAGCCGATACAATGAGCAGTTCTTC. The encoded protein is CATSRGGTSRYNEQFF.